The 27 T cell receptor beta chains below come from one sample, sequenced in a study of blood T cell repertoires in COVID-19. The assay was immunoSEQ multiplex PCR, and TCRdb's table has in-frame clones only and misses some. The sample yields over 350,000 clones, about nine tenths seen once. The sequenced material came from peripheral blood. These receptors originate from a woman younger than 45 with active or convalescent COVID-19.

CDR3 nucleotides: TGTGCCAGTAGTATTAGGCTAGGCGGGGGTGTGGGATACTACAATGAGCAGTTCTTC. It encodes CASSIRLGGGVGYYNEQFF. The chain uses TRBV19 and TRBJ2-1, with 7 bases identical to TRBD2. Germline CDR1 and CDR2: LNHDA and SQIVND (reference sequence). This CDR3 spans 19 amino acids. With V trimmed by 3 bases and J by 3 bases, 17 bases remained unmatched.

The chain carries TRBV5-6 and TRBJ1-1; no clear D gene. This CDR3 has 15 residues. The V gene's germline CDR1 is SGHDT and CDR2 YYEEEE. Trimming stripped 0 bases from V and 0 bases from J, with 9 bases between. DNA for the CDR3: TGTGCCAGCAGCTTGGCCGCGGCCATGAACACTGAAGCTTTCTTT. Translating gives CASSLAAAMNTEAFF.

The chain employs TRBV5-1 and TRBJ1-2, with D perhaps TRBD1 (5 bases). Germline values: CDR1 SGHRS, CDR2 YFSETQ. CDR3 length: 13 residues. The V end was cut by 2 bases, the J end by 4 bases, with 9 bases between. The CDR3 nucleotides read TGCGCCAGCAGCTTTGGCCAGGGCTATGGCTACACCTTC. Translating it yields CASSFGQGYGYTF.

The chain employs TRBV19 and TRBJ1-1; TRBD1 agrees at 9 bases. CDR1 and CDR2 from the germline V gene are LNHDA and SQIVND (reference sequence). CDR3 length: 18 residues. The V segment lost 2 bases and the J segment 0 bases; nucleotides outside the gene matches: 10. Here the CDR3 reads CASSIRVATGGMNTEAFF. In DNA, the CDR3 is TGTGCCAGTAGTATAAGAGTGGCGACAGGGGGGATGAACACTGAAGCTTTCTTT.

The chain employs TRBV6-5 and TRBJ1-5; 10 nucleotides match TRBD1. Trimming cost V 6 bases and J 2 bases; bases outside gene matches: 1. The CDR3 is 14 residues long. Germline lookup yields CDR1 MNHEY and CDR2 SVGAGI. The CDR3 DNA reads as TGTGCCAGCAGAGGGACAGGGGGCAATCAGCCCCAGCATTTT. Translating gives CASRGTGGNQPQHF.

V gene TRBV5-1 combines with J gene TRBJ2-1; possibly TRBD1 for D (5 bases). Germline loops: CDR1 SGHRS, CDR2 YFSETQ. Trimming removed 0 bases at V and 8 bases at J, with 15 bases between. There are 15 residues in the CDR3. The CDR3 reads CASSLGQGTSDEQFF. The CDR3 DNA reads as TGCGCCAGCAGCTTGGGTCAGGGTACCTCGGATGAGCAGTTCTTC. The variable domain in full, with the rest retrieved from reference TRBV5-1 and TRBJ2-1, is KAGVTQTPRYLIKTRGQQVTLSCSPISGHRSVSWYQQTPGQGLQFLFEYFSETQRNKGNFPGRFSGRQFSNSRSEMNVSTLELGDSALYLCASSLGQGTSDEQFFGPGTRLTVL.

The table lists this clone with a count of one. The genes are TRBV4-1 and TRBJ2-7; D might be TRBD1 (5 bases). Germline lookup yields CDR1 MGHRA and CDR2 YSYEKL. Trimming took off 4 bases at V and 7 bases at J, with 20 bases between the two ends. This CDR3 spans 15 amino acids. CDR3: CASSLASGVGEEQYF. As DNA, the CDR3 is TGCGCCAGCAGCCTAGCAAGTGGGGTAGGGGAAGAGCAGTACTTC.

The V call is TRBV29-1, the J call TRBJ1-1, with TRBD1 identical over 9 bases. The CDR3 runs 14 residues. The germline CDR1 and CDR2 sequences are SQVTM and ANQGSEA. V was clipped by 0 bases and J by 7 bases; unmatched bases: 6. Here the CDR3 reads CSVEDDRGVDEAFF. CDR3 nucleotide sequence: TGCAGCGTTGAAGATGACAGGGGGGTTGATGAAGCTTTCTTT. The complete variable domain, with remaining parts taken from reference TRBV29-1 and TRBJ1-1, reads SAVISQKPSRDICQRGTSLTIQCQVDSQVTMMFWYRQQPGQSLTLIATANQGSEATYESGFVIDKFPISRPNLTFSTLTVSNMSPEDSSIYLCSVEDDRGVDEAFFGQGTRLTVV.

The CDR3 bases are TGTGCCAGCAGCCCGGGACAGGGCTTCGGAGAGACCCAGTACTTC. It codes for CASSPGQGFGETQYF. The V gene is TRBV27, the J gene TRBJ2-5; the match to TRBD1 covers 9 bases. CDR1 and CDR2 from the germline V gene are MNHEY and SMNVEV (reference sequence). The CDR3 runs 15 residues. Losses at the gene ends were 6 bases for V and 4 bases for J; bases not matched to a gene: 9.

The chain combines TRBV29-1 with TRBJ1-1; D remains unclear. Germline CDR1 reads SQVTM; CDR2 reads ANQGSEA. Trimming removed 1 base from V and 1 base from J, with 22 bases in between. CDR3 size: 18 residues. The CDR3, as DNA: TGCAGCGTTGAAGGATACAGCCCGAAATCTGCGACGAACACTGAAGCTTTCTTT. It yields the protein CSVEGYSPKSATNTEAFF.

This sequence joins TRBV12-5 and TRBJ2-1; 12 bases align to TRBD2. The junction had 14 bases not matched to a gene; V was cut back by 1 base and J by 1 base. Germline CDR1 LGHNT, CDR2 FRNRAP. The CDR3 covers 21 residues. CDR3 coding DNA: TGTGCTAGTGGTTTGGGTACAGCCACTAGCGGGAGGTCGGTATCCTACAATGAGCAGTTCTTC. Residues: CASGLGTATSGRSVSYNEQFF.

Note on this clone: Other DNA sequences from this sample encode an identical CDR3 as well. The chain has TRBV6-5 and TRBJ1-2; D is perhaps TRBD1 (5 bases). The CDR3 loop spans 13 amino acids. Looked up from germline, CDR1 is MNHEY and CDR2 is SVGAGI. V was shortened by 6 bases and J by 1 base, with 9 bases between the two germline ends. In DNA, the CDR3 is TGTGCCAGCAGGGGGCAGGGTAACTATGGCTACACCTTC. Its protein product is CASRGQGNYGYTF.

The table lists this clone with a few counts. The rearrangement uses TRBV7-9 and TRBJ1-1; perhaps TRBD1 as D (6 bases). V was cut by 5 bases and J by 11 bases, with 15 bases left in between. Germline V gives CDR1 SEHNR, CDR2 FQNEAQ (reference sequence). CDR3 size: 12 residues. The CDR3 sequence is CASSVDSYGAFF. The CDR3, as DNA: TGTGCCAGCAGCGTGGACAGCTATGGGGCTTTCTTT.

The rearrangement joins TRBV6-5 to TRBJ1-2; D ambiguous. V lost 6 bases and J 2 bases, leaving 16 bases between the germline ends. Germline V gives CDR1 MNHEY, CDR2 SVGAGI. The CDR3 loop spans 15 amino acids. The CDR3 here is CASRALHLANYGYTF. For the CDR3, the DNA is TGTGCCAGCAGGGCTCTCCATCTTGCAAACTATGGCTACACCTTC.

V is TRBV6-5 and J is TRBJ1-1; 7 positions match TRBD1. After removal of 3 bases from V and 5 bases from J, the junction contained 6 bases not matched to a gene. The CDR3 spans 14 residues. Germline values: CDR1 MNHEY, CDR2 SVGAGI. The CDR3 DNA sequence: TGTGCCAGCAGTTATGCAGGGGGGAGGACTGAAGCTTTCTTT. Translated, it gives CASSYAGGRTEAFF.

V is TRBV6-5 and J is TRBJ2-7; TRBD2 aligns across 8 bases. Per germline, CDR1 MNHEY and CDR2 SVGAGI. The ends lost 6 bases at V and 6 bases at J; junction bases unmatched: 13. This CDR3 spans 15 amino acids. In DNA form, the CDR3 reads TGTGCCAGCAGCCCCGGGGGGGGGCTGAAGGCCGAGCAGTACTTC. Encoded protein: CASSPGGGLKAEQYF.

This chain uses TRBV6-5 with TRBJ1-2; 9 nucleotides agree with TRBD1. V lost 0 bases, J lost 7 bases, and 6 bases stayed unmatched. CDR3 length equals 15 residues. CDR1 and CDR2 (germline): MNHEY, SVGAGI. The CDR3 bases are TGTGCCAGCAGTTACTCGAACAGGGGGCTATTTGGCTACACCTTC. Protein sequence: CASSYSNRGLFGYTF.

The CDR3 coding sequence is TGCGCCAGCAGTAAGCCTGAAGCTTTCTTT. The encoded protein is CASSKPEAFF. This sequence joins TRBV23-1 and TRBJ1-1; D is uncertain. TRBV23-1 is placed among ORFs of uncertain function. This CDR3 contains 10 residues. V dropped 5 bases and J dropped 6 bases, with 4 bases sitting between them.

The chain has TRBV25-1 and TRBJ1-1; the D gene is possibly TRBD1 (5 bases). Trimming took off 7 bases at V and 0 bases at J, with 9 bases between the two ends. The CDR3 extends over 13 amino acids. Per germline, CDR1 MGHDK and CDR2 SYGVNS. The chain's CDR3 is CASTPGMNTEAFF. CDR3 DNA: TGTGCCAGCACCCCAGGGATGAACACTGAAGCTTTCTTT.

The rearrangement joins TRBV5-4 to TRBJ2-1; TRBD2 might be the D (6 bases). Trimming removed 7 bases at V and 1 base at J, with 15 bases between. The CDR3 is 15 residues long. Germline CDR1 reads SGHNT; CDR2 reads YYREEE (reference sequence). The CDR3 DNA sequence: TGTGCCAGCTCAATAGCGGAGACTTCCTACAATGAGCAGTTCTTC. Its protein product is CASSIAETSYNEQFF.

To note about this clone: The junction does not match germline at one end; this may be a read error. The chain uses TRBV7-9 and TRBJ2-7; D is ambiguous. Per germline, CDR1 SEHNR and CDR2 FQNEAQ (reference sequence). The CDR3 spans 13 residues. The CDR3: CASSLARNMELYF. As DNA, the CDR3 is TGTGCCAGCAGCTTAGCCCGCAATATGGAGCTGTACTTC.

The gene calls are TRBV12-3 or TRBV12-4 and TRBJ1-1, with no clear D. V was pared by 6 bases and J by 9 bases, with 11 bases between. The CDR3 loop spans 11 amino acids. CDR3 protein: CASSSGSKAFF. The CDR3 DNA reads TGTGCCAGCAGCTCGGGGTCGAAAGCTTTCTTT.

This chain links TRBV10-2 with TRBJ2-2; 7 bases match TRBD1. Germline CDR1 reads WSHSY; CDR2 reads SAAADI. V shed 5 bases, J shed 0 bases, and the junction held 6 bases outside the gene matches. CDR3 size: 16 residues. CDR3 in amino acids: CASSLDREPNTGELFF. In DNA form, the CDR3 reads TGCGCCAGCAGTTTAGACAGGGAACCGAACACCGGGGAGCTGTTTTTT.

DNA for the CDR3: TGTGCCAGCTCACCAAAATTTGCAGGAGGGAACACTGAAGCTTTCTTT. It yields the protein CASSPKFAGGNTEAFF. V usage is TRBV18 and J usage is TRBJ1-1; D gene ambiguous. Per the germline V gene, CDR1 is KGHSH and CDR2 is LQKENI. V was shortened by 2 bases and J by 1 base, with 14 bases between the two germline ends. The CDR3 loop spans 16 amino acids.

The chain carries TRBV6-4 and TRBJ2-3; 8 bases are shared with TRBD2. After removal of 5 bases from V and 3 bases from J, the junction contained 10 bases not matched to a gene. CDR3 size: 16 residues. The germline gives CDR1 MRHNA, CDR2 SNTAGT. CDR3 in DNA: TGTGCCAGCAGTAAAACCCCGGGACTAGAAACAGATACGCAGTATTTT. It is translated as CASSKTPGLETDTQYF.

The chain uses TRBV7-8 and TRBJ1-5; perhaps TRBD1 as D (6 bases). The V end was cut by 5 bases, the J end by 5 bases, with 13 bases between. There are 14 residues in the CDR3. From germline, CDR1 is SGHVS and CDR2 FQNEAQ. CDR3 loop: CASSPDSSYQPQHF. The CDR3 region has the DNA TGTGCCAGCAGCCCGGACAGTTCATATCAGCCCCAGCATTTT.

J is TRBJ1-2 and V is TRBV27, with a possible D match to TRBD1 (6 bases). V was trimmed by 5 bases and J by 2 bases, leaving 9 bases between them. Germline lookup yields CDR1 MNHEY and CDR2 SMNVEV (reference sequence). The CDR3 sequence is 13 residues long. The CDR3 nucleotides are TGTGCCAGCAGTGCTGGACAGAACTATGGCTACACCTTC. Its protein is CASSAGQNYGYTF.